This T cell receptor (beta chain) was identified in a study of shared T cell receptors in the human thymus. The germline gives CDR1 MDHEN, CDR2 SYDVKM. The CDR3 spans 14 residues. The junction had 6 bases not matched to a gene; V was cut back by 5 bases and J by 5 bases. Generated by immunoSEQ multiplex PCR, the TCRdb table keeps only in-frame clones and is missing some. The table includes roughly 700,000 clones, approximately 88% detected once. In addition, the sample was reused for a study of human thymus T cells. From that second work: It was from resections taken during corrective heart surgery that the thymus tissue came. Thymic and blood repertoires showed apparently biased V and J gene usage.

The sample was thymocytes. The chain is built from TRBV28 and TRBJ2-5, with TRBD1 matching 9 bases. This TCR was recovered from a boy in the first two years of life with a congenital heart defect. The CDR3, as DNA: TGTGCCAGCAGTCCAAGGACAGGGGAGGAGACCCAGTACTTC. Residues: CASSPRTGEETQYF.